Listed below are T cell receptor beta chains from one sample, sequenced in a study of control samples from healthy donors and cancer patients. TCRdb keeps only in-frame clones here, not all; method: immunoSEQ multiplex PCR. In the table there are approximately 170,000 clones, roughly 90% of which are singletons. What was sequenced was blood. The receptors derive from a woman in her 30s in good health. CDR3s include the opening cysteine and the closing phenylalanine or tryptophan. Fields, in order: V gene, clone size, D gene, J gene, CDR3 protein, CDR3 DNA. A D gene is named only where the DNA matches it firmly. Expanded clones get a size class; other rows say once, few or many, or leave the size out.

>TRBV7-7|-|-|TRBJ2-7
CASSLGVGGEQYF
TGTGCTAGCAGCTTAGGGGTTGGCGGCGAGCAGTACTTC
>TRBV18|-|-|TRBJ1-1
CASSPPTRVGTEAFF
TGTGCCAGCTCACCACCGACAAGGGTGGGCACTGAAGCTTTCTTT
>TRBV19|-|-|TRBJ1-4
CASSVGVATNEKLFF
TGTGCCAGTAGTGTCGGAGTGGCAACTAATGAAAAACTGTTTTTT
>TRBV30|-|-|TRBJ1-4
CAAPGAGEKLFF
TGTGCCGCACCGGGGGCTGGGGAAAAACTGTTTTTT
>TRBV2|-|-|TRBJ1-1
CASRESRSGTEAFF
TGTGCCAGCAGGGAGAGCAGGAGCGGCACTGAAGCTTTCTTT
>TRBV12-3/TRBV12-4|-|-|TRBJ2-3
CASSRIDTQYF
TGTGCCAGCAGTCGTATAGATACGCAGTATTTT
>TRBV18|-|-|TRBJ1-3
CASSSGTGPGNTIYF
TGTGCCAGCTCCTCCGGGACTGGACCTGGAAACACCATATATTTT
>TRBV12-3/TRBV12-4|once|-|TRBJ2-7
CASSLPDRPEQYF
TGTGCCAGCAGTTTACCCGACAGACCCGAGCAGTACTTC
>TRBV7-3|-|-|TRBJ2-6
CASSPGTASLGANVLTF
TGTGCCAGCAGTCCCGGGACGGCTTCGTTAGGGGCCAACGTCCTGACTTTC
>TRBV10-2|-|TRBD2|TRBJ2-7
CASSERASGRYEQYF
TGCGCCAGCAGTGAGAGGGCTAGCGGGAGGTACGAGCAGTACTTC
>TRBV18|once|-|TRBJ1-4
CASSPEVTNEKLFF
TGTGCCAGCTCACCCGAAGTCACCAATGAAAAACTGTTTTTT
>TRBV6-1|-|-|TRBJ1-1
CASSESLYTEAFF
TGTGCCAGCAGTGAGTCCTTATACACTGAAGCTTTCTTT
>TRBV29-1|-|-|TRBJ1-1
CSADGNTEAFF
TGCAGCGCCGACGGTAACACTGAAGCTTTCTTT
>TRBV27|-|TRBD2|TRBJ2-1
CASSQGLAGSNEQFF
TGTGCCAGCAGCCAAGGACTAGCGGGAAGCAATGAGCAGTTCTTC
>TRBV19|few|-|TRBJ2-1
CASSPQATWNEQFF
TGTGCCAGTAGTCCCCAGGCGACTTGGAATGAGCAGTTCTTC